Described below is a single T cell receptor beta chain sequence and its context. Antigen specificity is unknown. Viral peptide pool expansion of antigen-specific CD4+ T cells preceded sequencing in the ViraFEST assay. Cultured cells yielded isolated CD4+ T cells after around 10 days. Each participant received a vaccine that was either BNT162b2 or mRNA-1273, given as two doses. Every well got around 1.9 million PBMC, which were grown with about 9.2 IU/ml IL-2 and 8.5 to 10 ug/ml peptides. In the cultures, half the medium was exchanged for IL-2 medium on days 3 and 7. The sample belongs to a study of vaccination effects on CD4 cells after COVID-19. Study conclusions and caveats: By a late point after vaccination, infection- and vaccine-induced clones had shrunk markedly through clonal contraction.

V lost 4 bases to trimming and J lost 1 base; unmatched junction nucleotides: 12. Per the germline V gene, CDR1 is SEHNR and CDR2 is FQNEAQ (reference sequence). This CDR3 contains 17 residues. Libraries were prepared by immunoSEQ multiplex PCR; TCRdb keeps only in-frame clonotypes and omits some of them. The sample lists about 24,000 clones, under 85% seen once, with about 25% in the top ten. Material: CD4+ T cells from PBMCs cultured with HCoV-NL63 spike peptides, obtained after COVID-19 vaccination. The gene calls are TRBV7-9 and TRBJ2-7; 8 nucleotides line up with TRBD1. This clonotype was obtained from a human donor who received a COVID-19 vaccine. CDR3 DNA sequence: TGTGCCAGCAGCTCCGGGACAGGCTCTGGGGGATCCTACGAGCAGTACTTC. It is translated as CASSSGTGSGGSYEQYF.